One sample yielded the 14 T cell receptor beta chains listed below, sequenced in a study of memory CD4+ T cells and cytomegalovirus serostatus (dated by TCRdb to about 2019). The library came from the immunoSEQ multiplex PCR assay. TCRdb took this table from immuneACCESS and kept in-frame rearrangements with V and J called. Such tables lack part of the clones; where checked against another copy, unresolved V genes explain under half of the gap, and the rest is unexplained. This sample has more than 35,000 clones in its table, and roughly 78% of those were observed once. Of the sample, approximately 0.78% falls within the top ten clones. A FACSAria II was used to sort memory CD4+ T cells, defined as single viable CD3+CD4+CD8-CD45RO+ cells. What was sequenced was memory CD4+ T cells from blood. These receptors originate from an adult in good health and CMV-seronegative.

This clone has just a few counts. The J gene is TRBJ1-1, the V gene TRBV14; 8 bases are a match to TRBD1. Germline loops: CDR1 SGHDN, CDR2 FVKESK. The CDR3 has 15 amino acids. Losses at the gene ends were 0 bases for V and 7 bases for J; bases not matched to a gene: 7. In DNA form, the CDR3 reads TGTGCCAGCAGCCAAGATAGGACAGGGAGGGGTGAAGCTTTCTTT. As protein: CASSQDRTGRGEAFF.

This clone was seen more than once but under ten times. The gene calls are TRBV7-7 and TRBJ1-1, with 10 bases fitting TRBD1. This CDR3 spans 13 amino acids. Germline V gives CDR1 SSHAT, CDR2 FNYEAQ (reference sequence). With 5 bases clipped from V and 5 bases from J, the junction kept 2 bases outside the gene matches. The CDR3, as DNA: TGTGCCAGCAGCCGGGACAGGGGAACTGAAGCTTTCTTT. Protein: CASSRDRGTEAFF.

The chain couples TRBV6-5 to TRBJ2-5; D might be TRBD1 (5 bases). Germline CDR1 and CDR2: MNHEY and SVGAGI. V gave up 6 bases and J gave up 5 bases, with 13 bases separating them. The length of the CDR3 is 13 residues. CDR3 loop: CASSRSRQETQYF. The DNA of the CDR3 is TGTGCCAGCAGCAGGTCCAGACAGGAGACCCAGTACTTC.

The chain employs TRBV6-1 and TRBJ2-7; D remains ambiguous. Trimming stripped 2 bases from V and 7 bases from J, with 12 bases between. The germline V gene encodes CDR1 MNHNS and CDR2 SASEGT. CDR3 size: 13 residues. The CDR3 DNA is TGTGCCAGCAGTGAAAATGAAGGGAAGGAGCAGTACTTC. Its translation: CASSENEGKEQYF.

The chain carries TRBV4-1 and TRBJ2-3; possibly TRBD1 or TRBD2 for D (5 bases each). Trimming took off 0 bases at V and 4 bases at J, with 11 bases between the two ends. Germline CDR1 MGHRA, CDR2 YSYEKL. The CDR3 runs to 15 residues. As DNA, the CDR3 is TGCGCCAGCAGCCAAGATAGCCCGGGGCCAGATACGCAGTATTTT. This encodes CASSQDSPGPDTQYF.

The gene calls are TRBV30 and TRBJ2-6; maybe TRBD1 (6 bases). Germline V gene sequence: CDR1 GTSNPN, CDR2 SVGIG (reference sequence). Deletions cut 4 bases from V and 3 bases from J, with 13 bases between. The CDR3 spans 15 residues. Here the CDR3 reads CAWTTGGSGANVLTF. In DNA form, the CDR3 reads TGTGCCTGGACGACTGGGGGCAGTGGGGCCAACGTCCTGACTTTC. The whole variable domain, remainder taken from reference TRBV30 and TRBJ2-6, is SQTIHQWPATLVQPVGSPLSLECTVEGTSNPNLYWYRQAAGRGLQLLFYSVGIGQISSEVPQNLSASRPQDRQFILSSKKLLLSDSGFYLCAWTTGGSGANVLTFGAGSRLTVL.

The gene calls are TRBV10-3 and TRBJ2-1; tentatively, D is TRBD2 (6 bases). This CDR3 has 15 amino acids. Trimming pared 0 bases from V and 4 bases from J, leaving 10 bases between. Germline lookup yields CDR1 ENHRY and CDR2 SYGVKD. The CDR3 here is CAISESGGNYNEQFF. DNA of the CDR3: TGTGCCATCAGTGAGTCTGGGGGGAATTACAATGAGCAGTTCTTC.

The chain employs TRBV19 and TRBJ2-7, with D tentatively TRBD1 (6 bases). In germline, CDR1 is LNHDA, CDR2 SQIVND (reference sequence). The CDR3 contains 16 residues. V was pared by 4 bases and J by 0 bases, with 16 bases between. CDR3 loop: CASSSASRGSSYEQYF. For the CDR3, the DNA is TGTGCCAGTAGTAGCGCATCGAGGGGGAGCTCCTACGAGCAGTACTTC.

This CDR3 reads CASSDRADYGYTF. CDR3 in DNA: TGTGCCAGCAGTGACAGGGCAGACTATGGCTACACCTTC. This rearrangement joins TRBV6-1 to TRBJ1-2, with a possible D match to TRBD1 (5 bases). Trimming took 3 bases from V and 3 from J, leaving 8 bases between them. Germline V gene data show CDR1 as MNHNS and CDR2 as SASEGT. This CDR3 has 13 residues.

The chain combines TRBV19 with TRBJ2-1; 11 bases align to TRBD1. V was clipped by 7 bases and J by 7 bases; unmatched bases: 12. Per germline, CDR1 LNHDA and CDR2 SQIVND (reference sequence). The CDR3 loop spans 16 amino acids. The CDR3 here is CASTTQRTGGLNEQFF. DNA for the CDR3: TGTGCCAGTACCACTCAGAGGACAGGGGGCCTGAATGAGCAGTTCTTC.

The V call is TRBV5-4, the J call TRBJ1-1; D gene unclear. Trimming took off 2 bases at V and 1 base at J, with 9 bases between the two ends. Germline V gene sequence: CDR1 SGHNT, CDR2 YYREEE (reference sequence). The CDR3 is made up of 14 amino acids. The CDR3 sequence is CASSFAGANTEAFF. As DNA, the CDR3 is TGTGCCAGCAGCTTCGCGGGAGCGAACACTGAAGCTTTCTTT.

The chain couples TRBV7-3 to TRBJ1-6; no clear D. V lost 2 bases, J lost 7 bases, and 9 bases lay in between. Per the germline V gene, CDR1 is SGHTA and CDR2 is FQGTGA. This CDR3 is built from 14 residues. The DNA of the CDR3 is TGTGCCAGCAGCTTAGGGGTTCCCAATTCACCCCTCCACTTT. It is translated as CASSLGVPNSPLHF.

This chain joins TRBV10-3 and TRBJ1-1; no definite D call. The CDR3 totals 15 residues. Trimming took 8 bases from V and 1 from J, leaving 17 bases between them. In germline, CDR1 is ENHRY, CDR2 SYGVKD. The CDR3 bases are TGTGCCATCGGTGTCGGTGTGGGTACGAACACTGAAGCTTTCTTT. Amino acid sequence: CAIGVGVGTNTEAFF.

V and J are TRBV2 and TRBJ2-2, with 11 positions matching TRBD1. Trimming removed 8 bases from V and 6 bases from J; junction bases left unmatched: 8. CDR3 length: 15 amino acids. CDR1 is SNHLY and CDR2 is FYNNEI in the germline V gene. CDR3 loop: CASATGTGGPGELFF. CDR3 sequence (DNA): TGTGCCAGCGCCACCGGGACAGGGGGTCCCGGGGAGCTGTTTTTT.